The clone carrying this TCR beta chain was counted a single time. The RNA input was about 0.5 to 1 ug, and it was reverse transcribed with random hexamers. With immunoSEQ multiplex PCR, TCR beta CDR3 was amplified across 54 Vbeta and 13 Jbeta. TCRdb analysed the immunoSEQ multiplex PCR reads with MiXCR anew, one entry per CDR3 protein. The sample yields about 100,000 distinct CDR3 sequences, 95% seen once. This sample stems from a study of CD8 T cells in Susac syndrome. Germline V CDR1 and CDR2: SGHDT, YYEEEE. This CDR3 spans 15 amino acids. Trimming cost V 4 bases and J 2 bases; bases outside gene matches: 8.

Material for sequencing was CD8+ T cells from PBMCs. The sequence derives from a human donor with Susac syndrome. The V gene is TRBV5-6, the J gene TRBJ2-5, with 7 bases lining up with TRBD2. CDR3 loop: CASSALLATQETQYF. CDR3 bases: TGTGCCAGCAGCGCCCTACTAGCGACACAAGAGACCCAGTACTTC. Using reference TRBV5-6 and TRBJ2-5 for the parts outside the CDR3, the full variable domain is DAGVTQSPTHLIKTRGQQVTLRCSPKSGHDTVSWYQQALGQGPQFIFQYYEEEERQRGNFPDRFSGHQFPNYSSELNVNALLLGDSALYLCASSALLATQETQYFGPGTRLLVL.